The 8 T cell receptor beta chains below all came from one sample that was sequenced in a study of shared clonotypes between healthy human individuals. Data came from immunoSEQ multiplex PCR; TCRdb stores just in-frame clones and leaves some out. The sample consists of roughly 1,600,000 clones, just under 99% of them appearing once. Input material: naive CD4+ T cells sorted from blood. Subset here: CD45RA+ positively selected. These TCRs come from a young man in good health.

This clone has a handful of counts. The chain has TRBV5-1 and TRBJ2-3; D call uncertain. The CDR3 length is 12 residues. Germline CDR1 reads SGHRS; CDR2 reads YFSETQ. V was clipped by 1 base and J by 2 bases, with 2 bases between them. CDR3 residues: CASSLFTDTQYF. Written as DNA, the CDR3 is TGCGCCAGCAGCTTGTTCACAGATACGCAGTATTTT. The full variable domain, with the rest looked up from reference TRBV5-1 and TRBJ2-3, is KAGVTQTPRYLIKTRGQQVTLSCSPISGHRSVSWYQQTPGQGLQFLFEYFSETQRNKGNFPGRFSGRQFSNSRSEMNVSTLELGDSALYLCASSLFTDTQYFGPGTRLTVL.

The chain joins TRBV4-3 to TRBJ2-7; 8 bases fit TRBD1. Trimming cost V 2 bases and J 1 base; bases outside gene matches: 4. Germline-derived CDR1 and CDR2 are LGHNA and YSLEER. CDR3 length: 15 residues. The CDR3 loop reads CASSQTTGGSYEQYF. The DNA for the CDR3 is TGCGCCAGCAGCCAAACTACAGGGGGATCCTACGAGCAGTACTTC.

The gene calls are TRBV2 and TRBJ2-2, with 7 positions matching TRBD2. V lost 0 bases and J lost 3; bases outside the gene matches: 1. The CDR3 sequence is 15 residues long. In germline, CDR1 is SNHLY, CDR2 FYNNEI. The DNA for the CDR3 is TGTGCCAGCAGTGAAGCGGGAGGGCACACCGGGGAGCTGTTTTTT. The encoded protein is CASSEAGGHTGELFF. Supplemented by reference TRBV2 and TRBJ2-2, the full variable domain reads EPEVTQTPSHQVTQMGQEVILRCVPISNHLYFYWYRQILGQKVEFLVSFYNNEISEKSEIFDDQFSVERPDGSNFTLKIRSTKLEDSAMYFCASSEAGGHTGELFFGEGSRLTVL.

CDR3 residues: CASSSETSSTDTQYF. Written as DNA, the CDR3 is TGTGCCAGTAGTTCTGAAACCTCTAGCACAGATACGCAGTATTTT. V usage is TRBV19 and J usage is TRBJ2-3, with unresolved D. From germline, CDR1 is LNHDA and CDR2 SQIVND (reference sequence). Trimming pared 5 bases from V and 0 bases from J, leaving 12 bases between. There are 15 residues in the CDR3.

The chain recombines TRBV7-2 with TRBJ1-6; 10 bases line up with TRBD1. The V segment lost 4 bases and the J segment 5 bases; nucleotides outside the gene matches: 5. CDR1 SGHTA and CDR2 FQGNSA come from the germline V gene. The CDR3 consists of 16 residues. CDR3 in amino acids: CASSSDRGTNNSPLHF. The CDR3, as DNA: TGTGCCAGCAGCTCGGACAGGGGGACCAATAATTCACCCCTCCACTTT. The variable domain in full, with the rest retrieved from reference TRBV7-2 and TRBJ1-6, is GAGVSQSPSNKVTEKGKDVELRCDPISGHTALYWYRQSLGQGLEFLIYFQGNSAPDKSGLPSDRFSAERTGGSVSTLTIQRTQQEDSAVYLCASSSDRGTNNSPLHFGNGTRLTVT.

The V and J genes are TRBV18 and TRBJ2-1; D is undetermined. The CDR3 is 16 amino acids. Germline CDR1 KGHSH, CDR2 LQKENI. Trimming took 1 base from V and 0 from J, leaving 10 bases between them. The CDR3 sequence is CASSPQAVSSYNEQFF. CDR3 bases: TGTGCCAGCTCACCACAGGCAGTGAGCTCCTACAATGAGCAGTTCTTC.

This chain connects TRBV5-4 to TRBJ2-7, with no clear D. This CDR3 spans 18 amino acids. The germline gives CDR1 SGHNT, CDR2 YYREEE (reference sequence). V lost 2 bases and J 0 bases, leaving 21 bases between the germline ends. CDR3 sequence reads: CASSFGIMTRGSSYEQYF. The CDR3 nucleotides are TGTGCCAGCAGCTTTGGGATTATGACCCGAGGAAGCTCCTACGAGCAGTACTTC.

The V and J genes are TRBV5-1 and TRBJ2-7; 10 nucleotides agree with TRBD2. The CDR3 totals 14 residues. Per germline, CDR1 SGHRS and CDR2 YFSETQ. J lost 4 bases, V lost 5 bases, and 6 bases had no gene match. The CDR3 sequence: CASRSGTSEYEQYF. The CDR3 DNA reads as TGCGCCAGCAGATCCGGGACTAGCGAGTACGAGCAGTACTTC.